Here is one T cell receptor beta chain with its context. It lacks a known antigen. No base qualities exist here, and no much larger clone lies one base off it. These data are taken from a study of response to subunit inactivated influenza vaccine (dated by TCRdb to the late 2010s). Regarding the complete study: The study used deep quantitative T cell receptor repertoire profiling to track responses to a trivalent subunit inactivated influenza vaccine.

The library was made by RT-PCR. Sequencing used an Illumina HiSeq 2500. TCRdb reanalyzed the raw reads on its own, using fastp at Q25 for trimming and MiXCR for clone calling, and kept in-frame beta chains. Identical CDR3 proteins give one entry, which carries the most common genes and DNA. In this sample the table shows roughly 570,000 distinct CDR3 sequences, over 10% of which occur a single time. The biggest ten clones account for around 13% of the sample. The germline V gene (reference sequence) gives CDR1 as MNHNY and CDR2 as SVGAGI. V sheds 8 bases and J sheds 1 base, leaving 11 bases between their ends. The cysteine opens and the phenylalanine closes a CDR3 of 13 amino acids. Only CDR3 DNA is held: 39 bases, read in frame from base 1. Taken with the paper, the label for time point translates to: 45 to 50 days after influenza vaccine administration. The paper as a whole reports these results and caveats: According to the authors, only a limited number of new T cells may be recruited by each seasonal influenza vaccination.

The sequencing used PBMCs from blood, collected about 40 days after vaccination. The sequence was obtained from a man in his forties or fifties who received an inactivated influenza vaccine. Donor details come from another sample of the same person, matched by shared clones. This chain is built from TRBV6-6 and TRBJ2-5; there is no confident call for the D gene. Here is the DNA: TGTGCCAGCCTTCCATGGGGCCAAGAGACCCAGTACTTC. This encodes CASLPWGQETQYF.